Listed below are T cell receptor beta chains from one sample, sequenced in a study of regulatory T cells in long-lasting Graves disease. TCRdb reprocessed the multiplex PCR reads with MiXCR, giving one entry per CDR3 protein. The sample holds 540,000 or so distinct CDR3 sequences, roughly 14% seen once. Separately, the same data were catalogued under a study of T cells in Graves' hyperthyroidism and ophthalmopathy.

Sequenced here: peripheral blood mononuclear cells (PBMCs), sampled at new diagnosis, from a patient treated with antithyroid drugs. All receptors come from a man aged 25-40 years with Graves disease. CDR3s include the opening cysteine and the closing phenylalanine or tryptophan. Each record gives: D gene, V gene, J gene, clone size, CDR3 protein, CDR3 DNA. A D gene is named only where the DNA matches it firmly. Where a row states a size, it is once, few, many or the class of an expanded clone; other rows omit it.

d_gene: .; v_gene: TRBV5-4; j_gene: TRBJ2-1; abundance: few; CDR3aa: CASTPGGNEQFF; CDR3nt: TGTGCCAGCACCCCGGGTGGAAATGAGCAGTTCTTC
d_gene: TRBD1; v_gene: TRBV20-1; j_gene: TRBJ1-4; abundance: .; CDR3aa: CSARDGTGWTELFF; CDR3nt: TGCAGTGCTAGAGATGGGACAGGTTGGACCGAACTGTTTTTT
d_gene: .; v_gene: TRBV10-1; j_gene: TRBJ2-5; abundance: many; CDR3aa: CASSLDLGETQYF; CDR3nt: TGCGCCAGCAGTCTTGACTTGGGGGAGACCCAGTACTTC
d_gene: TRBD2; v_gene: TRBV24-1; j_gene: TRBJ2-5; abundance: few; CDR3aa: CATSETYASLREGLQETQYF; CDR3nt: TGTGCCACCAGTGAAACATATGCCTCGTTAAGGGAGGGCCTTCAAGAGACCCAGTACTTC
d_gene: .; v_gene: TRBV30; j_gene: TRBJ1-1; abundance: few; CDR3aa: CACPQNTEAFF; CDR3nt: TGTGCCTGCCCGCAGAACACTGAAGCTTTCTTT
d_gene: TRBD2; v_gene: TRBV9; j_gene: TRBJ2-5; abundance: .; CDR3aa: CASSGSGRETQYF; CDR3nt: TGTGCCAGCAGCGGATCCGGGAGGGAGACCCAGTACTTC
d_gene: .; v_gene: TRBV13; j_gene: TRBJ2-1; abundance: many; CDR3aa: CASTIGRTHNEQFF; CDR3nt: TGTGCCAGCACCATTGGGCGGACTCACAATGAGCAGTTCTTC
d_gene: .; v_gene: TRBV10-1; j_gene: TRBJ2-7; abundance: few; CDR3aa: CASSPGTQYEQYF; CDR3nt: TGCGCCAGCAGCCCCGGGACACAGTACGAGCAGTACTTC
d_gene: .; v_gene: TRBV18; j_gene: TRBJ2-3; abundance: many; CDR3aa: CASSSSRTDTQYF; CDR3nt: TGTGCCAGCTCATCCTCACGCACAGATACGCAGTATTTT
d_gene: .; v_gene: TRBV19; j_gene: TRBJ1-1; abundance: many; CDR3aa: CASSIIDRTEAFF; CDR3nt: TGTGCCAGTAGTATAATTGATAGGACTGAAGCTTTCTTT
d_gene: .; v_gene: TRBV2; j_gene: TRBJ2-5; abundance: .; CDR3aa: CASSERAWETQYF; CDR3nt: TGTGCCAGCAGTGAACGGGCCTGGGAGACCCAGTACTTC
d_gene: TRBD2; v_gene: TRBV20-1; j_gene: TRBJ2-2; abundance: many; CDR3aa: CSASFRGGLANTGELFF; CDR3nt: TGCAGTGCTTCTTTTCGGGGGGGGCTCGCGAACACCGGGGAGCTGTTTTTT
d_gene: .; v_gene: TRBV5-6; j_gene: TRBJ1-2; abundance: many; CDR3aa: CASSLTGGYTF; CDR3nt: TGTGCCAGCAGCTTGACAGGGGGCTACACCTTC
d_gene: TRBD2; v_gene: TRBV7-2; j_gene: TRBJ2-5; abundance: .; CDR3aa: CASSLRENQETQYF; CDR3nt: TGTGCCAGCAGCTTGCGGGAGAACCAAGAGACCCAGTACTTC
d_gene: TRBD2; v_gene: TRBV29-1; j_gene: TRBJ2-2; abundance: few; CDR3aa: CSVLGLANTGELFF; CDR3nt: TGCAGCGTGCTGGGACTAGCGAACACCGGGGAGCTGTTTTTT
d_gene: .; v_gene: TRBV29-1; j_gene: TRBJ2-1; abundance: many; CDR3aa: CSVEIGAGEQFF; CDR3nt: TGCAGCGTTGAGATAGGGGCGGGTGAGCAGTTCTTC
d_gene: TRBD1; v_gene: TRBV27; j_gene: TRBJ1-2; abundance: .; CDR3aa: CASTRDRAYGYTF; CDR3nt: TGTGCCAGCACACGGGACAGAGCCTATGGCTACACCTTC
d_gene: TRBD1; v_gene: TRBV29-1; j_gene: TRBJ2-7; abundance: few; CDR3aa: CSAQRQGKVSYEQYF; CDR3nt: TGCAGCGCCCAACGACAGGGGAAAGTCTCCTACGAGCAGTACTTC
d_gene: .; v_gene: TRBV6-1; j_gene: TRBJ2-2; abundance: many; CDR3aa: CASYDTGELFF; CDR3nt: TGTGCCAGCTATGACACCGGGGAGCTGTTTTTT
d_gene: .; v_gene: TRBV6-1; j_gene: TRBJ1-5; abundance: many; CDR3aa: CASSEGGTFNQPQHF; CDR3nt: TGTGCCAGCAGTGAAGGGGGGACATTCAATCAGCCCCAGCATTTT
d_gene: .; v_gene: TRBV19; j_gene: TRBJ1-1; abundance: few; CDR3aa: CASSYLSGGITEAFF; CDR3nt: TGTGCCAGTAGCTATTTGTCCGGGGGCATCACTGAAGCTTTCTTT
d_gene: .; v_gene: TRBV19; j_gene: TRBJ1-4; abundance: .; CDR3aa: CASISDTSTNEKLFF; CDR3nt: TGTGCCAGTATAAGCGACACCTCAACTAATGAAAAACTGTTTTTT
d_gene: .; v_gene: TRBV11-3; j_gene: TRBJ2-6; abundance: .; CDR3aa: CASSRNSGANVLTF; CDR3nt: TGTGCCAGCAGCCGAAACTCTGGGGCCAACGTCCTGACTTTC
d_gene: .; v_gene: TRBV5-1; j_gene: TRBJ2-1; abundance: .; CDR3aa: CASSPGGDTYNEQFF; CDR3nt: TGCGCCAGCAGCCCCGGGGGAGACACCTACAATGAGCAGTTCTTC
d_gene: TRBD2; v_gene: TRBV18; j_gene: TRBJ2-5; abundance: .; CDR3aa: CASSPYTGGPQETQYF; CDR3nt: TGTGCCAGCTCACCATATACGGGAGGCCCCCAAGAGACCCAGTACTTC
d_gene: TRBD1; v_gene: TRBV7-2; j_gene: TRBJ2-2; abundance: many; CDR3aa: CASSPQAGTGGTGELFF; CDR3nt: TGTGCCAGCAGCCCTCAAGCCGGGACAGGGGGCACCGGGGAGCTGTTTTTT
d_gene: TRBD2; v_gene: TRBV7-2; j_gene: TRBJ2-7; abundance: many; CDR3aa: CASSGSRLAGTYEQYF; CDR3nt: TGTGCCAGCAGCGGAAGTAGACTAGCGGGAACCTACGAGCAGTACTTC
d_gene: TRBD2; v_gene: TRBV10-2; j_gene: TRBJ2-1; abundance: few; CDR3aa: CASTLAGGSYNEQFF; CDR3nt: TGCGCCAGCACCCTAGCGGGAGGTTCCTACAATGAGCAGTTCTTC
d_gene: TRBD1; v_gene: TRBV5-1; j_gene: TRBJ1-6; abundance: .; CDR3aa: CASSLEGGAFNNSPLHF; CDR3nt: TGCGCCAGCAGCTTGGAAGGGGGCGCATTTAATAATTCACCCCTCCACTTT
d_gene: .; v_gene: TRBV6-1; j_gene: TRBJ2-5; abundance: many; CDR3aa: CASRPSINFAQPQETQYF; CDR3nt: TGTGCCAGCAGGCCCAGTATAAATTTCGCCCAACCGCAAGAGACCCAGTACTTC
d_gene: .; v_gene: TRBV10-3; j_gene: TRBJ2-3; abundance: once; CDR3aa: CAISKPEGGARTDTQYF; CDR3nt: TGTGCCATCAGTAAACCCGAGGGTGGGGCGCGCACAGATACGCAGTATTTT
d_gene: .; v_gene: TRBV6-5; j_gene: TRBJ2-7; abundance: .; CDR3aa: CASSYSFQRVYEQYF; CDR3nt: TGTGCCAGCAGTTACTCGTTCCAGCGGGTCTACGAGCAGTACTTC
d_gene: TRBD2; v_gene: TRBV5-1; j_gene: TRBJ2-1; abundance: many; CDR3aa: CASSLGLAGVPEQFF; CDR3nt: TGCGCCAGCAGCTTGGGACTAGCGGGAGTCCCCGAGCAGTTCTTC
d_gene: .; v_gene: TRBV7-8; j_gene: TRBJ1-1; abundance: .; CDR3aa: CASSLIGGTNTEAFF; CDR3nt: TGTGCCAGCAGCTTAATTGGGGGAACGAACACTGAAGCTTTCTTT
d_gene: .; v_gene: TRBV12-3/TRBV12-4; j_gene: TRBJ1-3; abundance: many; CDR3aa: CASSLGVVGNTIYF; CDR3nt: TGTGCCAGCAGTTTAGGCGTTGTTGGAAACACCATATATTTT
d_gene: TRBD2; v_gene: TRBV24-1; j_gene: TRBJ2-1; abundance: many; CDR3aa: CATSQRTSPSEQFF; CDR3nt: TGTGCCACCAGCCAACGGACTAGCCCGAGTGAGCAGTTCTTC
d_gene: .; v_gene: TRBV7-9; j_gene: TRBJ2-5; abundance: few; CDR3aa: CASSSGLRGETQYF; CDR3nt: TGTGCCAGCAGCTCCGGACTAAGGGGGGAGACCCAGTACTTC
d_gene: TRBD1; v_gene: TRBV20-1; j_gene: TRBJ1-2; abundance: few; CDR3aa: CSADATGGDGYTF; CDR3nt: TGCAGTGCCGACGCGACAGGGGGCGATGGCTACACCTTC
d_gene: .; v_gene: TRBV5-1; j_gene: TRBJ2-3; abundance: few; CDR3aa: CASSFRDTDTQYF; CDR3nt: TGCGCCAGCAGCTTCCGCGACACAGATACGCAGTATTTT
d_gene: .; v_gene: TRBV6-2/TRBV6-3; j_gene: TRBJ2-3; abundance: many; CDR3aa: CASSSPTASTDTQYF; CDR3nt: TGTGCCAGCAGTTCCCCGACGGCAAGCACAGATACGCAGTATTTT
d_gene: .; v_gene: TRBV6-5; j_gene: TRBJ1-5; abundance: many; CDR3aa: CASSLSTYSNQPQHF; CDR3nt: TGTGCCAGCAGTTTATCAACTTATAGCAATCAGCCCCAGCATTTT
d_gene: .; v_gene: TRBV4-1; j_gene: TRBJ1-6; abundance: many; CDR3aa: CASSQDFQPGRYNSPLHF; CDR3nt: TGCGCCAGCAGCCAAGATTTTCAGCCAGGCCGATATAATTCACCCCTCCACTTT
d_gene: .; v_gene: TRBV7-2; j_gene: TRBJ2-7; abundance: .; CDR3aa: CASSFDQYEQYF; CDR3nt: TGTGCCAGCAGCTTCGATCAATACGAGCAGTACTTC
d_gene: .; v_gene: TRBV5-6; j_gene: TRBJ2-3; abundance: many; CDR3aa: CASSLVAYTDTQYF; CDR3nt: TGTGCCAGCAGCTTGGTCGCCTACACAGATACGCAGTATTTT
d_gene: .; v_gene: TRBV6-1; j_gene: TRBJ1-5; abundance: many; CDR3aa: CASSGTLGSYQPQHF; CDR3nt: TGTGCCAGCAGTGGAACTCTGGGCAGTTATCAGCCCCAGCATTTT
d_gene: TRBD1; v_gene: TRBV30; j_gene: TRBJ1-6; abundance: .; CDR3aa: CAWRRRQGDNSPLHF; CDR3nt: TGTGCCTGGAGGAGACGACAGGGCGATAATTCACCCCTCCACTTT
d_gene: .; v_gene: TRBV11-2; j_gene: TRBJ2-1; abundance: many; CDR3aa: CASSLVRREQFF; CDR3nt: TGTGCCAGCAGCTTAGTGCGGAGAGAGCAGTTCTTC
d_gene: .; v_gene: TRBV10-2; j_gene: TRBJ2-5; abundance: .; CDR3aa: CASSDRVETQYF; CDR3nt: TGCGCCAGCAGTGACAGGGTAGAGACCCAGTACTTC
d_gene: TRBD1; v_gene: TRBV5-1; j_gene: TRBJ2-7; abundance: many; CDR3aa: CASSFGQGFNEQYF; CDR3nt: TGCGCCAGCAGCTTCGGACAGGGATTCAACGAGCAGTACTTC
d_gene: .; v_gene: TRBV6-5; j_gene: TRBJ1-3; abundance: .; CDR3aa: CASSYSFLGGTGNTIYF; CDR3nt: TGTGCCAGCAGTTACTCGTTTTTGGGGGGAACTGGAAACACCATATATTTT